A selection of T cell receptor beta chains follows, all from one sample in a study of blood T cell repertoires in COVID-19. Repertoires were generated with immunoSEQ multiplex PCR, while TCRdb's copy carries only in-frame clones and drops some. The table has about 240,000 clones, roughly 86% seen once. Specimen: PBMCs or T cells enriched from blood (not recorded which). These receptors were obtained from a woman aged 25 to 39 with acute COVID-19. Both conserved end residues are part of each CDR3. The D gene is left open where the match is weak. Size tells how often a clone was seen (once, few, many) or the class of an expanded clone, and some rows leave it out.

V gene	clone size	D gene	J gene	CDR3 DNA	CDR3 protein
TRBV4-1	NA	TRBD1	TRBJ2-3	TGCGCCAGCAGCCAATCGCCTCCGACAGGGGGTGGCTCAGATACGCAGTATTTT	CASSQSPPTGGGSDTQYF
TRBV28	NA	TRBD1	TRBJ1-3	TGTGCCAGCAGTTTCCTCCGGGACAGGGGGCTTTTGCTCTCTGGAAACACCATATATTTT	CASSFLRDRGLLLSGNTIYF
TRBV25-1	NA	TRBD1	TRBJ1-2	TGTGCCAGCAGTGCCGGGGACAGGATTTATGGCTACACCTTC	CASSAGDRIYGYTF
TRBV10-3	NA	NA	TRBJ2-7	TGTGCCATCAGTGAGAGGCAGGACTCCTACGAGCAGTACTTC	CAISERQDSYEQYF
TRBV7-9	NA	TRBD2	TRBJ2-5	TGTGCCAGCAGGGATAGCGGGGGGCAAGAGACCCAGTACTTC	CASRDSGGQETQYF
TRBV7-9	NA	NA	TRBJ2-1	TGTGCCAGCAGCTTAGAGGTGGGGGGGCGCTACAATGAGCAGTTCTTC	CASSLEVGGRYNEQFF
TRBV29-1	NA	TRBD2	TRBJ2-2	TGCAGCGTTTCCCAGGGAGGGTATACCGGGGAGCTGTTTTTT	CSVSQGGYTGELFF
TRBV5-1	NA	TRBD1	TRBJ1-4	TGCGCCAGCAGCACCGAACAGGGGATGTCAGGCGAAAAACTGTTTTTT	CASSTEQGMSGEKLFF
TRBV15	NA	NA	TRBJ1-6	TGTGCCACCAGCAGAGATCAGCGCCTTGGGAATTCACCCCTCCACTTT	CATSRDQRLGNSPLHF
TRBV27	NA	TRBD1	TRBJ1-6	TGTGCCAGCAGTAAGGACAGGGGAAATTCACCCCTCCACTTT	CASSKDRGNSPLHF
TRBV29-1	NA	TRBD1	TRBJ1-1	TGCAGCGTTACAGGACAGGGGCATAATTCTGAAGCTTTCTTT	CSVTGQGHNSEAFF
TRBV10-1	NA	NA	TRBJ1-5	TGCGCCAGCAGGGACAGTCCGGATCAGCCCCAGCATTTT	CASRDSPDQPQHF
TRBV6-5	NA	NA	TRBJ1-6	TGTGCCAGCAGTTCTATCAATTCACCCCTCCACTTT	CASSSINSPLHF
TRBV30	NA	TRBD1	TRBJ1-5	TGTGCCTGGAGTGTGACAGGGGCCCAGCCCCAGCATTTT	CAWSVTGAQPQHF
TRBV3-1/TRBV3-2	NA	NA	TRBJ2-7	TGTGCCAGCAGCCAAAAGAGGACAACCTTCTACGAGCAGTACTTC	CASSQKRTTFYEQYF
TRBV7-8	NA	TRBD1	TRBJ2-3	TGTGCCAGCAGCATCTTTACAGGGGCAGATACGCAGTATTTT	CASSIFTGADTQYF
TRBV13	once	NA	TRBJ2-7	TGTGCCAGCAGCTTAGGCCTAAGCGAGCAGTACTTC	CASSLGLSEQYF
TRBV3-1/TRBV3-2	NA	TRBD1	TRBJ1-2	TGTGCCAGCAGCCAAGTGGGACAGGGGTATGGCTACACCTTC	CASSQVGQGYGYTF
TRBV4-1	NA	TRBD1	TRBJ1-2	TGCGCCAGCAGCCAAACGCCAGGGGGCCAGGGGAATGGCTACACCTTC	CASSQTPGGQGNGYTF
TRBV6-6	NA	NA	TRBJ1-2	TGTGCCAGCAGTCGATTGGCGGGACGGACTCTCTATGGCTACACCTTC	CASSRLAGRTLYGYTF
TRBV2	few	NA	TRBJ1-3	TGTGCCTCCAGCGGGGAGACTGGAAACACCATATATTTT	CASSGETGNTIYF
TRBV19	NA	NA	TRBJ2-5	TGTGCCAGTAGTTCGCAGGGATTTATCCAAGAGACCCAGTACTTC	CASSSQGFIQETQYF
TRBV4-2	NA	TRBD2	TRBJ2-2	TGTGCCAGCAGCCTCAGGCCGGGGGGAACGAACACCGGGGAGCTGTTTTTT	CASSLRPGGTNTGELFF
TRBV7-9	NA	NA	TRBJ1-6	TGTGCCAGCACCGTAATGACATCCCTTAATTCACCCCTCCACTTT	CASTVMTSLNSPLHF
TRBV7-2	NA	NA	TRBJ2-4	TGTGCCAGCAGCTCCCAGTTGTACATTCAGTACTTC	CASSSQLYIQYF
TRBV7-9	NA	NA	TRBJ1-5	TGTGCCAGCAGCTTAGGAACGGCGACGGGACAGCCCCAGCATTTT	CASSLGTATGQPQHF
TRBV11-2	NA	NA	TRBJ1-6	TGTGCCAGCAGCTTCCCCGGGGCACCCCTCCACTTT	CASSFPGAPLHF
TRBV4-1	NA	NA	TRBJ2-3	TGCGCCAGCAGCCAACCCCGCGCCGCGGCTAGCACAGATACGCAGTATTTT	CASSQPRAAASTDTQYF